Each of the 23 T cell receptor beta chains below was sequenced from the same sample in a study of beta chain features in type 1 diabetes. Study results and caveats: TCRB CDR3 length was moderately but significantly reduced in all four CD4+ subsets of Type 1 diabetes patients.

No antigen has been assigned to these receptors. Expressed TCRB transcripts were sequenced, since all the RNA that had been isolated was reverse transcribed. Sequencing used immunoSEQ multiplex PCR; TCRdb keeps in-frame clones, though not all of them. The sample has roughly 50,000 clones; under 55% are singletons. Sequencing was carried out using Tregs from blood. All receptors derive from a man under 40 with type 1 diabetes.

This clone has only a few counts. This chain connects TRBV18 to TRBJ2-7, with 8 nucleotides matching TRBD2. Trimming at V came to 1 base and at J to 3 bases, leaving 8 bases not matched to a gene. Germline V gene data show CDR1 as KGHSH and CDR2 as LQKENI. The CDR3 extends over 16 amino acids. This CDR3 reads CASSPLGLAGYYEQYF. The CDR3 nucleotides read TGTGCCAGCTCACCACTAGGGCTAGCGGGCTACTACGAGCAGTACTTC. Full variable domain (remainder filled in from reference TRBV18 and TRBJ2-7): NAGVMQNPRHLVRRRGQEARLRCSPMKGHSHVYWYRQLPEEGLKFMVYLQKENIIDESGMPKERFSAEFPKEGPSILRIQQVVRGDSAAYFCASSPLGLAGYYEQYFGPGTRLTVT.

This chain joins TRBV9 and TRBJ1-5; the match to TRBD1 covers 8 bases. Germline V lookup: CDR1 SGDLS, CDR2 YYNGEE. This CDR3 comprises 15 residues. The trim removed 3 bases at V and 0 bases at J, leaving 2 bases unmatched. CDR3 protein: CASSGTGNSNQPQHF. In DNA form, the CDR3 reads TGTGCCAGCAGCGGGACAGGGAATAGCAATCAGCCCCAGCATTTT.

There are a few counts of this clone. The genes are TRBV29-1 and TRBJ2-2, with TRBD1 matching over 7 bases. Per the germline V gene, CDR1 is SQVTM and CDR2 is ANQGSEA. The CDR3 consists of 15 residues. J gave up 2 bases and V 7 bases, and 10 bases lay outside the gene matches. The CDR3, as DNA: TGCAGCGCCAAGACAGGGAGCCTTAACACCGGGGAGCTGTTTTTT. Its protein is CSAKTGSLNTGELFF.

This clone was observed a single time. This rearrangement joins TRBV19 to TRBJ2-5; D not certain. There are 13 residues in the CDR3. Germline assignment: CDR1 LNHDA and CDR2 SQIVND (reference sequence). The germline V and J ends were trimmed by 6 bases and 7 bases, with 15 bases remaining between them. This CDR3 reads CASSPKFYGTQYF. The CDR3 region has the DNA TGTGCCAGTAGCCCCAAATTCTATGGGACCCAGTACTTC.

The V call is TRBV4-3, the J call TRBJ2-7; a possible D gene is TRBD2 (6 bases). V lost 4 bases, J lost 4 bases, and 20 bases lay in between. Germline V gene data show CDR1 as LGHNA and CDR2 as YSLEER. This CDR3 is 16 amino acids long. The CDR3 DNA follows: TGCGCCAGCAGCCTCCTGGCCCTCGCGGGAACATACGAGCAGTACTTC. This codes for CASSLLALAGTYEQYF.

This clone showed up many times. As DNA, the CDR3 is TGTGCCAGCAGCCCAAGCGGGAGGTACACAGATACGCAGTATTTT. Protein: CASSPSGRYTDTQYF. The genes are TRBV7-3 and TRBJ2-3; 9 bases align to TRBD2. Germline CDR1 is SGHTA and CDR2 is FQGTGA. This CDR3 has 15 residues. V lost 5 bases to trimming and J lost 2 bases; unmatched junction nucleotides: 5.

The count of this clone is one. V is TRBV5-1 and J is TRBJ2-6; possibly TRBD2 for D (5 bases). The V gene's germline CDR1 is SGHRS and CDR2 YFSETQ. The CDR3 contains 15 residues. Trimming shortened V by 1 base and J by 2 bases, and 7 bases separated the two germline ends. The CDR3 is CASSLSGTGANVLTF. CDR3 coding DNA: TGCGCCAGCAGCTTGTCGGGGACTGGGGCCAACGTCCTGACTTTC.

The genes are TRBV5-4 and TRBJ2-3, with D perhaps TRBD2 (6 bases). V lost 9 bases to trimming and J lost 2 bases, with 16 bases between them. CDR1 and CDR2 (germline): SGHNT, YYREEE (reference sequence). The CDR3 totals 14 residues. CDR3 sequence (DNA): TGTGCCACAGAGGAGGGACTGAACACAGATACGCAGTATTTT. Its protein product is CATEEGLNTDTQYF.

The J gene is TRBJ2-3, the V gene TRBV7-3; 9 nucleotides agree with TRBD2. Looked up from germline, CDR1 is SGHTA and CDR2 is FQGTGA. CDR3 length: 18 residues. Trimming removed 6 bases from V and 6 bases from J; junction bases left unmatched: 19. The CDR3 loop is CASSYTGRAGGPGDTQYF. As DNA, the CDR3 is TGTGCCAGCAGTTATACCGGGCGGGCGGGAGGGCCAGGGGATACGCAGTATTTT.

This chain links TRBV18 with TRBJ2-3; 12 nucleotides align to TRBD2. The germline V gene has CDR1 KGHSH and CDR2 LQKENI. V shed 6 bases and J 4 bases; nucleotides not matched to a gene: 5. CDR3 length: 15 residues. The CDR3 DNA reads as TGTGCCAGCTCTCCTGGACTAGCGGGATCAGATACGCAGTATTTT. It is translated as CASSPGLAGSDTQYF.

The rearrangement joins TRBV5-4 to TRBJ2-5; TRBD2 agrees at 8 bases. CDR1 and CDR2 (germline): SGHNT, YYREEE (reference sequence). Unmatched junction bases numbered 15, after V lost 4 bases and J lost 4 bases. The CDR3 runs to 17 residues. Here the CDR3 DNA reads TGTGCCAGCAGCCCCGGGGGGGCGGGAGGTGGTGGAGAGACCCAGTACTTC. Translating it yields CASSPGGAGGGGETQYF.

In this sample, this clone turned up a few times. The CDR3 DNA reads as TGTGCCAGCAGTTACCCGGGACTAGTTTTGTTCGGGGAGCAGTTCTTC. Amino acids: CASSYPGLVLFGEQFF. This rearrangement joins TRBV21-1 to TRBJ2-1; the table's D call, TRBD2, has no DNA check behind it. TRBV21-1 is described as a pseudogene. CDR3 size: 16 residues.

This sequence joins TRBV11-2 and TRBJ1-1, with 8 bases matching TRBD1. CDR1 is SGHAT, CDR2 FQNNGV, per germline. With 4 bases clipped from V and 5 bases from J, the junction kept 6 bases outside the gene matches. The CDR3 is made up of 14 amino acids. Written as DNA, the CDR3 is TGTGCCAGCAGCTACGGCAGGGGGCAGACTGAAGCTTTCTTT. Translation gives CASSYGRGQTEAFF.

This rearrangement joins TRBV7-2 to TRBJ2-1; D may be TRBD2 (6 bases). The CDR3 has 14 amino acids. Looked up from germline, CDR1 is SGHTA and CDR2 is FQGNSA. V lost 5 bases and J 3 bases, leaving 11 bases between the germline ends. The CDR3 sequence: CASSQGSGYNEQFF. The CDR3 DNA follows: TGTGCCAGCAGCCAGGGTAGCGGCTACAATGAGCAGTTCTTC.

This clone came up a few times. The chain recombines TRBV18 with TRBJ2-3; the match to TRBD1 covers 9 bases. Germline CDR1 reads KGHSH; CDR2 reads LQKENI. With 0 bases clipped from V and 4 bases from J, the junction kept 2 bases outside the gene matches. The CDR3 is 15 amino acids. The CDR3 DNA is TGTGCCAGCTCACCACCGGACAGGGGCTCAGATACGCAGTATTTT. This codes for CASSPPDRGSDTQYF.

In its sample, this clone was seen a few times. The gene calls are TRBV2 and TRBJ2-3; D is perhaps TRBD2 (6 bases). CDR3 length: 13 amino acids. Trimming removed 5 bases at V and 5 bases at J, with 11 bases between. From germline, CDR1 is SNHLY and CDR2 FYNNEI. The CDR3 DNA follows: TGTGCCAGCAGTCGGGAGAATGAAGATACGCAGTATTTT. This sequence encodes CASSRENEDTQYF.

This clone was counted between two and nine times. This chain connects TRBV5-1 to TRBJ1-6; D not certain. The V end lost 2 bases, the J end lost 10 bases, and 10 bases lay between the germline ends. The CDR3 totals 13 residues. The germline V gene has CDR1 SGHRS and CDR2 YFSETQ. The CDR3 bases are TGCGCCAGCAGCTTAGACATTGAGTCACCCCTCCACTTT. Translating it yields CASSLDIESPLHF. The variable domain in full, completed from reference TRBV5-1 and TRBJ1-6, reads KAGVTQTPRYLIKTRGQQVTLSCSPISGHRSVSWYQQTPGQGLQFLFEYFSETQRNKGNFPGRFSGRQFSNSRSEMNVSTLELGDSALYLCASSLDIESPLHFGNGTRLTVT.

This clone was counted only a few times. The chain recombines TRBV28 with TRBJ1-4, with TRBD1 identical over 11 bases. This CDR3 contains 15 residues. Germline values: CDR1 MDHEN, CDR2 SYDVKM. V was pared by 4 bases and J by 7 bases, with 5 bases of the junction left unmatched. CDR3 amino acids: CASSSPDRGPEKLFF. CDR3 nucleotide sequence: TGTGCCAGCAGTTCCCCGGACAGGGGGCCTGAAAAACTGTTTTTT.

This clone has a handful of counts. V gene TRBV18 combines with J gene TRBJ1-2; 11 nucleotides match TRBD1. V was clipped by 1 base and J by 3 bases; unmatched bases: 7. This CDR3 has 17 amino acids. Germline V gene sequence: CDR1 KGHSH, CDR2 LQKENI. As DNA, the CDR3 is TGTGCCAGCTCACCACGTTCCGGGACAGGGGGAGACTATGGCTACACCTTC. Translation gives CASSPRSGTGGDYGYTF.

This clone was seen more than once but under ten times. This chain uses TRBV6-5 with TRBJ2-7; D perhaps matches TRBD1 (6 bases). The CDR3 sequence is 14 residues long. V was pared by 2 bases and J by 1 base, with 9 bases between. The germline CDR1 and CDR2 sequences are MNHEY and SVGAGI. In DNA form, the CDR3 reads TGTGCCAGCAGTTACCAGGACAGATCCTACGAGCAGTACTTC. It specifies CASSYQDRSYEQYF.

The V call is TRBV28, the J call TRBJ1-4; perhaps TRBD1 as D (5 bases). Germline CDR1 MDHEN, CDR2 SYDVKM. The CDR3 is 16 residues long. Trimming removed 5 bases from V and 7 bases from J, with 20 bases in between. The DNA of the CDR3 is TGTGCCAGCAGTCCCCCCCCAGGGATCCATGGTGAAAAACTGTTTTTT. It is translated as CASSPPPGIHGEKLFF.

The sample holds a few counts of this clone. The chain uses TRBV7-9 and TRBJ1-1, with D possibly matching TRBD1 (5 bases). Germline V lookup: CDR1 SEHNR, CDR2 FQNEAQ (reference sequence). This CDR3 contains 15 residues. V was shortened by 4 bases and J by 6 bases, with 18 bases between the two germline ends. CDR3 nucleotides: TGTGCCAGCAGCTCTGGGGCTCTCCCCGTGGCTGAAGCTTTCTTT. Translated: CASSSGALPVAEAFF.

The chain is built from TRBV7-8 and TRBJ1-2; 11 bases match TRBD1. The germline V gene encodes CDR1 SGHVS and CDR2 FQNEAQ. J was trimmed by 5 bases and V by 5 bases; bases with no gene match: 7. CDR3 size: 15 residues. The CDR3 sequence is CASSPRTGGAYGYTF. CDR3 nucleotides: TGTGCCAGCAGCCCCAGGACAGGGGGCGCGTATGGCTACACCTTC. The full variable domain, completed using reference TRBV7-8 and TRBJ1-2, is GAGVSQSPRYKVAKRGQDVALRCDPISGHVSLFWYQQALGQGPEFLTYFQNEAQLDKSGLPSDRFFAERPEGSVSTLKIQRTQQEDSAVYLCASSPRTGGAYGYTFGSGTRLTVV.